This T cell receptor (beta chain) was captured by sequencing in a study of shared clonotypes between healthy human individuals. Looking at the study overall: Sampling drew on donors who were a couple of women and three men aged 18 to 49. General study points: Blood was the only sampled material, and tissue repertoires likely differ.

The donor population consisted of healthy HIV-negative adults with no recent acute infections or vaccinations. Germline-derived CDR1 and CDR2 are LNHDA and SQIVND (reference sequence). The CDR3 consists of 15 residues. V shed 1 base and J shed 4 bases, with 13 bases lying between them. With respect to this clone: Its antigen is undetermined.

It was about 0.3 ug DNA, 25,000 to 35,000 T cell genomes, that went into each replicate PCR of unsorted PBMC. This table comes from immunoSEQ multiplex PCR, and its TCRdb copy is limited to in-frame clones, with some not included. The sample lists approximately 470,000 clones, about 84% occurring once. The sample was PBMCs. The V gene is TRBV19, the J gene TRBJ1-2; TRBD1 is a possible D gene (5 bases). This receptor was identified in a woman aged 40 to 49 in good health. Some clones in this sample may be carry-over from other donors' samples. CDR3 sequence (DNA): TGTGCCAGTAGTATAGGGGGCCTAGGAGGCTATGGCTACACCTTC. Protein: CASSIGGLGGYGYTF.